The rows below give T cell receptor beta chains drawn from one sample of a study of control samples from healthy donors and cancer patients. Using immunoSEQ multiplex PCR, the repertoire was profiled, and TCRdb retains in-frame clones only, with some absent. This table has about 61,000 clones, 90% appearing once. The sequenced sample was PBMCs. These receptors were collected from a man aged 55-75 years with colorectal cancer. Each CDR3 is given with its conserved first and last residue.

CDR3aa	v_gene	j_gene
CASRSSSLKSATNEKLFF	TRBV2	TRBJ1-4
CATSRDGRAPNYGYTF	TRBV15	TRBJ1-2
CASSPFSGGSGDIQYF	TRBV18	TRBJ2-4
CASSQERAYNSPLHF	TRBV4-3	TRBJ1-6
CACGWGATDTQYF	TRBV6-5	TRBJ2-3
CASSLYSVGETQYF	TRBV13	TRBJ2-5
CASSLFGTVNTEAFF	TRBV9	TRBJ1-1
CASSPTRRFEKLFF	TRBV27	TRBJ1-4
CASSLAGGAVFYEQYF	TRBV5-1	TRBJ2-7
CASSYSRDTEAFF	TRBV2	TRBJ1-1
CARSLGLAGDTQYF	TRBV5-3	TRBJ2-3
CASSVTSGGDTQYF	TRBV9	TRBJ2-3
CASSHDRGETQYF	TRBV3-1/TRBV3-2	TRBJ2-5
CATSREIGEQYF	TRBV15	TRBJ2-7
CASIDRQKGYGYTF	TRBV19	TRBJ1-2
CASSGEYSNQPQHF	TRBV18	TRBJ1-5
CASSLTTGTDEQFF	TRBV7-9	TRBJ2-1
CASSRGKLPTGANVLTF	TRBV28	TRBJ2-6
CATSRDPVAEAFF	TRBV15	TRBJ1-1
CASSPTRGYTDTQYF	TRBV14	TRBJ2-3
CASSQEAPPNEQFF	TRBV4-2	TRBJ2-1
CASAGRVGSYNEQFF	TRBV5-1	TRBJ2-1
CASSQDPDRGTAIVQFF	TRBV4-1	TRBJ2-1